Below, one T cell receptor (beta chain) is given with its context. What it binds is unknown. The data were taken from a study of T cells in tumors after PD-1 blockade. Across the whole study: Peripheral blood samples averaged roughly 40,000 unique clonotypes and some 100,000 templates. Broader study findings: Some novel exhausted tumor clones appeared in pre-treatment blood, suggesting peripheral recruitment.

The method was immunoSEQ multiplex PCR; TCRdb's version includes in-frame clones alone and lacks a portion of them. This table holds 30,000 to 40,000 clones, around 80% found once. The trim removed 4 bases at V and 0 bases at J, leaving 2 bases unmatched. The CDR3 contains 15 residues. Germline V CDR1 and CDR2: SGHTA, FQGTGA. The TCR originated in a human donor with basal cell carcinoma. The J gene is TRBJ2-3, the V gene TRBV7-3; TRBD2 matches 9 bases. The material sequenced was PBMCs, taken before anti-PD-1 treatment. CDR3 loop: CASSYTSGSTDTQYF. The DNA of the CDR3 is TGTGCCAGCAGCTACACTAGCGGGAGCACAGATACGCAGTATTTT.